A selection of T cell receptor beta chains follows, all from one sample in a study of identifying expanded T cells in peripheral blood. Generated by immunoSEQ multiplex PCR, the TCRdb table keeps only in-frame clones and is missing some. The sample lists 100,000 to 150,000 clones; more than 75% were seen once. Material: blood. The receptors derive from a person aged 18-69 years in good health. The CDR3 runs from the conserved cysteine through the conserved F or W. The D gene is left open where the match is weak. Size values are once, few and many counts, or a class for expanded clones, and some rows have none.

J: TRBJ1-5
V: TRBV18
length: 14
size: .
D: .
CDR3: CASSPEQTNQPQHF
DNA: TGTGCCAGCTCACCAGAACAGACGAATCAGCCCCAGCATTTT

J: TRBJ2-5
V: TRBV25-1
length: 15
size: .
D: TRBD1
CDR3: CASSPTGTLKETQYF
DNA: TGTGCCAGCAGCCCGACAGGGACCCTGAAAGAGACCCAGTACTTC

J: TRBJ1-2
V: TRBV18
length: 15
size: few
D: .
CDR3: CASSPPQGTDYGYTF
DNA: TGTGCCAGCTCACCCCCCCAGGGTACCGACTATGGCTACACCTTC

J: TRBJ2-7
V: TRBV29-1
length: 16
size: .
D: TRBD1
CDR3: CSVRSGGGYPFYEQYF
DNA: TGCAGCGTAAGGTCAGGGGGCGGGTATCCATTCTACGAGCAGTACTTC

J: TRBJ1-1
V: TRBV5-4
length: 13
size: once
D: .
CDR3: CASSMDRGTEAFF
DNA: TGTGCCAGCAGTATGGACAGAGGCACTGAAGCTTTCTTT

J: TRBJ2-7
V: TRBV15
length: 13
size: .
D: .
CDR3: CATSPRTPWEQYF
DNA: TGTGCCACCAGCCCTAGGACACCTTGGGAGCAGTACTTC

J: TRBJ1-5
V: TRBV2
length: 14
size: .
D: .
CDR3: CASNTGGVWQPQHF
DNA: TGTGCCAGCAATACGGGGGGCGTTTGGCAGCCCCAGCATTTT

J: TRBJ2-3
V: TRBV6-4
length: 15
size: .
D: TRBD1
CDR3: CASSESTGSTDTQYF
DNA: TGTGCCAGCAGTGAGTCGACAGGGAGCACAGATACGCAGTATTTT

J: TRBJ2-7
V: TRBV18
length: 14
size: few
D: TRBD1
CDR3: CASSPPGQGYEQYF
DNA: TGTGCCAGCTCACCACCGGGACAGGGATACGAGCAGTACTTC

J: TRBJ1-1
V: TRBV11-2
length: 16
size: .
D: .
CDR3: CASTLLSAPGHTEAFF
DNA: TGTGCCAGCACCCTACTCTCGGCTCCGGGGCACACTGAAGCTTTCTTT

J: TRBJ2-3
V: TRBV9
length: 14
size: .
D: TRBD1
CDR3: CASSVADPGGTQYF
DNA: TGTGCCAGCAGCGTAGCCGACCCAGGGGGTACGCAGTATTTT

J: TRBJ1-3
V: TRBV13
length: 12
size: .
D: .
CDR3: CASSFRGNTIYF
DNA: TGTGCCAGCAGCTTCCGCGGAAACACCATATATTTT

J: TRBJ2-7
V: TRBV7-9
length: 12
size: .
D: .
CDR3: CASSFGSYEQYF
DNA: TGTGCCAGCAGCTTTGGCTCCTACGAGCAGTACTTC

J: TRBJ1-1
V: TRBV18
length: 14
size: .
D: .
CDR3: CASSPYSGDTEAFF
DNA: TGTGCCAGCTCACCATATTCTGGGGATACTGAAGCTTTCTTT

J: TRBJ1-3
V: TRBV30
length: 15
size: .
D: .
CDR3: CAWSNDRTGGNTIYF
DNA: TGTGCCTGGAGTAACGATCGAACGGGGGGAAACACCATATATTTT

J: TRBJ1-5
V: TRBV27
length: 13
size: .
D: .
CDR3: CASSSYSNQPQHF
DNA: TGTGCCAGCAGTTCCTACTCCAATCAGCCCCAGCATTTT

J: TRBJ1-2
V: TRBV2
length: 14
size: .
D: TRBD1
CDR3: CASKTATGNYGYTF
DNA: TGTGCCAGCAAGACTGCGACAGGGAACTATGGCTACACCTTC

J: TRBJ1-5
V: TRBV10-2
length: 24
size: .
D: .
CDR3: CASSENSLHLPPDSPRISNQPQHF
DNA: TGCGCCAGCAGTGAGAACAGCCTCCATCTCCCCCCGGACAGTCCTAGGATTAGCAATCAGCCCCAGCATTTT

J: TRBJ1-5
V: TRBV19
length: 12
size: once
D: .
CDR3: CASMGGNQPQHF
DNA: TGTGCCAGTATGGGGGGCAATCAGCCCCAGCATTTT

J: TRBJ1-3
V: TRBV14
length: 20
size: .
D: .
CDR3: CASSQGFNWGVPSSGNTIYF
DNA: TGTGCCAGCAGCCAAGGTTTTAATTGGGGAGTACCCTCCTCTGGAAACACCATATATTTT

J: TRBJ2-2
V: TRBV5-6
length: 15
size: .
D: .
CDR3: CASSLNQGRTGELFF
DNA: TGTGCCAGCAGCCTGAATCAGGGCCGCACCGGGGAGCTGTTTTTT

J: TRBJ1-2
V: TRBV6-6
length: 13
size: .
D: .
CDR3: CASSYLRRDGYTF
DNA: TGTGCCAGCAGTTACCTGCGGCGAGATGGCTACACCTTC

J: TRBJ2-5
V: TRBV9
length: 13
size: .
D: .
CDR3: CASSLMGGETQYF
DNA: TGTGCCAGCAGCTTAATGGGGGGAGAGACCCAGTACTTC

J: TRBJ1-2
V: TRBV7-9
length: 13
size: .
D: .
CDR3: CASCVSPCLGYTF
DNA: TGTGCCAGCTGTGTAAGCCCATGTCTAGGCTACACCTTC

J: TRBJ1-2
V: TRBV6-5
length: 14
size: .
D: .
CDR3: CASSEAGWSYGYTF
DNA: TGTGCCAGCAGTGAGGCGGGATGGTCCTATGGCTACACCTTC

J: TRBJ2-2
V: TRBV30
length: 13
size: .
D: .
CDR3: CAWAGRSTGELFF
DNA: TGTGCCTGGGCGGGACGGTCCACCGGGGAGCTGTTTTTT

J: TRBJ1-3
V: TRBV4-2
length: 18
size: .
D: .
CDR3: CASSQVRGGSAAGNTIYF
DNA: TGTGCCAGCAGCCAAGTAAGAGGCGGGTCAGCAGCGGGAAACACCATATATTTT

J: TRBJ1-6
V: TRBV7-2
length: 16
size: .
D: .
CDR3: CASSLSAWEHASPLHF
DNA: TGTGCCAGCAGCTTAAGTGCATGGGAACACGCATCACCCCTCCACTTT

J: TRBJ2-1
V: TRBV2
length: 14
size: .
D: .
CDR3: CASHLVSGLNEQFF
DNA: TGTGCCAGCCATCTAGTATCTGGTCTAAATGAGCAGTTCTTC

J: TRBJ1-1
V: TRBV18
length: 19
size: .
D: TRBD1
CDR3: CASAQGSYRGPSVVTEAFF
DNA: TGTGCCAGCGCGCAGGGTAGTTACAGGGGGCCCTCGGTGGTAACTGAAGCTTTCTTT

J: TRBJ2-7
V: TRBV27
length: 16
size: .
D: TRBD2
CDR3: CASSALLLAGVYEQYF
DNA: TGTGCCAGCAGCGCCCTATTGCTAGCGGGGGTCTACGAGCAGTACTTC

J: TRBJ2-7
V: TRBV6-5
length: 15
size: .
D: .
CDR3: CASSYGQSRGYEQYF
DNA: TGTGCCAGCAGTTACGGGCAGTCGAGAGGCTACGAGCAGTACTTC

J: TRBJ2-5
V: TRBV11-2
length: 14
size: .
D: .
CDR3: CASSGGVSGETQYF
DNA: TGTGCCAGCAGTGGAGGGGTCTCCGGGGAGACCCAGTACTTC

J: TRBJ1-3
V: TRBV7-2
length: 15
size: once
D: .
CDR3: CASSLGGTSGNTIYF
DNA: TGTGCCAGCAGCTTAGGGGGGACGTCTGGAAACACCATATATTTT

J: TRBJ2-7
V: TRBV9
length: 14
size: few
D: TRBD1
CDR3: CASSDGTESYEQYF
DNA: TGTGCCAGCAGCGACGGGACAGAGAGTTACGAGCAGTACTTC

J: TRBJ1-2
V: TRBV2
length: 16
size: .
D: .
CDR3: CASSEVGTGVNYGYTF
DNA: TGTGCCAGCAGTGAAGTAGGGACCGGAGTTAACTATGGCTACACCTTC

J: TRBJ1-1
V: TRBV6-6
length: 16
size: .
D: TRBD1
CDR3: CASSYPLQGANTEAFF
DNA: TGTGCCAGCAGTTACCCCCTACAGGGGGCGAACACTGAAGCTTTCTTT

J: TRBJ1-2
V: TRBV7-9
length: 14
size: .
D: TRBD1
CDR3: CASSLGTGLYGYTF
DNA: TGTGCCAGCAGCTTAGGGACAGGGCTTTATGGCTACACCTTC

J: TRBJ2-5
V: TRBV5-5
length: 16
size: .
D: TRBD2
CDR3: CASSQGTSGGQETQYF
DNA: TGTGCCAGCAGCCAGGGGACTAGCGGGGGACAAGAGACCCAGTACTTC

J: TRBJ1-6
V: TRBV9
length: 14
size: .
D: .
CDR3: CASSVMFANSPLHF
DNA: TGTGCCAGCAGCGTAATGTTTGCTAATTCACCCCTCCACTTT

J: TRBJ2-5
V: TRBV5-1
length: 13
size: .
D: .
CDR3: CASSLVHRETQYF
DNA: TGCGCCAGCAGCTTGGTGCATCGCGAGACCCAGTACTTC

J: TRBJ2-2
V: TRBV2
length: 17
size: .
D: TRBD1
CDR3: CASSYRDRILNTGELFF
DNA: TGTGCCAGCAGTTACCGGGACAGGATCCTAAACACCGGGGAGCTGTTTTTT

J: TRBJ1-1
V: TRBV6-5
length: 16
size: .
D: .
CDR3: CASSYRIVGRNTEAFF
DNA: TGTGCCAGCAGTTATAGGATTGTAGGACGGAACACTGAAGCTTTCTTT

J: TRBJ2-7
V: TRBV7-2
length: 14
size: .
D: TRBD2
CDR3: CASSWTSGSYEQYF
DNA: TGTGCCAGCAGCTGGACTAGCGGATCCTACGAGCAGTACTTC

J: TRBJ1-2
V: TRBV19
length: 14
size: .
D: .
CDR3: CASSPADRLYGYTF
DNA: TGTGCCAGTAGTCCCGCGGACCGACTGTATGGCTACACCTTC

J: TRBJ1-5
V: TRBV30
length: 16
size: .
D: TRBD1
CDR3: CAWTGTGLYSNQPQHF
DNA: TGTGCCTGGACGGGGACAGGGCTTTATAGCAATCAGCCCCAGCATTTT

J: TRBJ1-1
V: TRBV4-3
length: 16
size: .
D: TRBD1
CDR3: CASSHGAGTVNTEAFF
DNA: TGCGCCAGCAGCCATGGGGCCGGGACAGTGAACACTGAAGCTTTCTTT

J: TRBJ2-3
V: TRBV7-9
length: 14
size: .
D: TRBD2
CDR3: CASSLVLAGASQYF
DNA: TGTGCCAGCAGCTTAGTACTAGCGGGGGCGTCGCAGTATTTT